This entry concerns a single T cell receptor (beta chain). A 5'RACE template-switching step, the method used to make TCR cDNA, added a universal primer site and UMIs. TCRdb re-analysed the 5' RACE reads in MiXCR, keeping a single row per CDR3 protein. In the table there are roughly 500,000 distinct CDR3 sequences, about 19% of which are singletons. The data were obtained in a study of T cells after yellow fever vaccination. The sequence was obtained from a man younger than 45 who received the YFV17D yellow fever vaccine. The specimen comprised PBMCs, sampled 15 days after the yellow fever booster vaccination.

For the CDR3, the DNA is TGCAGTGCTAGAGCCGGTGGTAGATATGAGACCCAGTACTTC. It yields the protein CSARAGGRYETQYF. The chain uses TRBV20-1 and TRBJ2-5; D gene uncertain. The CDR3 is 14 amino acids. Germline assignment: CDR1 DFQATT and CDR2 SNEGSKA (reference sequence). Trimming took off 1 base at V and 5 bases at J, with 14 bases between the two ends.